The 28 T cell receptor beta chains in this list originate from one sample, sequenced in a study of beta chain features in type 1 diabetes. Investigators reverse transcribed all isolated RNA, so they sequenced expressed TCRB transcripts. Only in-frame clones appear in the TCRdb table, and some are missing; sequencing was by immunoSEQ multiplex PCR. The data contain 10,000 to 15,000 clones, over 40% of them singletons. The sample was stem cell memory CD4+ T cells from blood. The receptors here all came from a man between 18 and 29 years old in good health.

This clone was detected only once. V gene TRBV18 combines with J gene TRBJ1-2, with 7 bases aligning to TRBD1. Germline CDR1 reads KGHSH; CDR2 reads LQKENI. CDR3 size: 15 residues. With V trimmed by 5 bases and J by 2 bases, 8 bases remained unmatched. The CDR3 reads CASSSTQGMNYGYTF. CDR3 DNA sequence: TGTGCCAGCTCATCAACACAGGGGATGAACTATGGCTACACCTTC.

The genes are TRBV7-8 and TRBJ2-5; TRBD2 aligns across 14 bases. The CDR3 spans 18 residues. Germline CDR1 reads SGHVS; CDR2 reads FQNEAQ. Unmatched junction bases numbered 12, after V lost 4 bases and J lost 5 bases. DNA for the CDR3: TGTGCCAGCAGCTCCGGACAGACTAGCGGGGGGGCCTGGGAGACCCAGTACTTC. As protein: CASSSGQTSGGAWETQYF.

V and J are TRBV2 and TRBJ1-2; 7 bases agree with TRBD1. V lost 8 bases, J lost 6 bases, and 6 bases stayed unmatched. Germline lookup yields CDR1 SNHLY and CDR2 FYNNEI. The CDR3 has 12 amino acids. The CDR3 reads CASCFGTDGYTF. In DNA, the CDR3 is TGTGCCAGCTGCTTCGGGACAGATGGCTACACCTTC. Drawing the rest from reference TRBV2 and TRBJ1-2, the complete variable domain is EPEVTQTPSHQVTQMGQEVILRCVPISNHLYFYWYRQILGQKVEFLVSFYNNEISEKSEIFDDQFSVERPDGSNFTLKIRSTKLEDSAMYFCASCFGTDGYTFGSGTRLTVV.

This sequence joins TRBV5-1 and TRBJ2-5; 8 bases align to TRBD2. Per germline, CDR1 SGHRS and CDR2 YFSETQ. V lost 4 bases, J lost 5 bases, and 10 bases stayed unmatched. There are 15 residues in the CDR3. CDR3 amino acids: CASSQRGTEVETQYF. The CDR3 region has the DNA TGCGCCAGCAGCCAGCGGGGGACCGAGGTTGAGACCCAGTACTTC. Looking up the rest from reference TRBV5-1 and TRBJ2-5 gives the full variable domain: KAGVTQTPRYLIKTRGQQVTLSCSPISGHRSVSWYQQTPGQGLQFLFEYFSETQRNKGNFPGRFSGRQFSNSRSEMNVSTLELGDSALYLCASSQRGTEVETQYFGPGTRLLVL.

The CDR3 DNA reads TGTGCCAGCGGCACCACAGGAAATTCACCCCTCCACTTT. Residues: CASGTTGNSPLHF. The chain has TRBV2 and TRBJ1-6; possibly TRBD1 for D (5 bases). Deletions cut 8 bases from V and 7 bases from J, with 12 bases between. Germline V gene lookup returns CDR1 SNHLY and CDR2 FYNNEI. The CDR3 totals 13 residues.

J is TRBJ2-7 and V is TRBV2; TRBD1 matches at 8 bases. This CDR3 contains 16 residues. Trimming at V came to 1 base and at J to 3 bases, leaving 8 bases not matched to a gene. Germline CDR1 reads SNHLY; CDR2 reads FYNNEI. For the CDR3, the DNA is TGTGCCAGCAGTGAAGTGGACAGGGTAAGGAGCTACGAGCAGTACTTC. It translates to CASSEVDRVRSYEQYF.

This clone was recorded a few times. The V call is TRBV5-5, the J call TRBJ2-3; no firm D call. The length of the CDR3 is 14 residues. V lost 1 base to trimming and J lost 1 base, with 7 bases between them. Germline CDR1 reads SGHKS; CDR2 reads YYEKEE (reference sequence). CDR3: CASSLISGTDTQYF. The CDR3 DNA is TGTGCCAGCAGCTTGATATCCGGCACAGATACGCAGTATTTT.

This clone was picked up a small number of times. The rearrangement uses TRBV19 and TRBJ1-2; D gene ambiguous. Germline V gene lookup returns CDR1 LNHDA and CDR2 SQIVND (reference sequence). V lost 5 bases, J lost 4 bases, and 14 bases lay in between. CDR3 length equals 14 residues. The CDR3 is CASSPRLFSYGYTF. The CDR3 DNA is TGTGCCAGTAGTCCAAGACTCTTCTCCTATGGCTACACCTTC. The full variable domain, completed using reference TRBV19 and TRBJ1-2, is DGGITQSPKYLFRKEGQNVTLSCEQNLNHDAMYWYRQDPGQGLRLIYYSQIVNDFQKGDIAEGYSVSREKKESFPLTVTSAQKNPTAFYLCASSPRLFSYGYTFGSGTRLTVV.

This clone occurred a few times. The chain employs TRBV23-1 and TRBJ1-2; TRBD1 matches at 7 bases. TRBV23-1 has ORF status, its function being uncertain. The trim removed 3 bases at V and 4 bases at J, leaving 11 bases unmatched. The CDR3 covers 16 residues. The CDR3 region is CASSQEGGGLSYGYTF. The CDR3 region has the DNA TGCGCCAGCAGTCAGGAAGGGGGCGGTTTAAGCTATGGCTACACCTTC.

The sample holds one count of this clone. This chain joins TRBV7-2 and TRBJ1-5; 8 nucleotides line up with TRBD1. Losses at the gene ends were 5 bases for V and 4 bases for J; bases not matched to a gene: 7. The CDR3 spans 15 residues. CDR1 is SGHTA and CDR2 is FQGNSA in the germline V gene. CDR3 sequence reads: CASSHYWTGNQPQHF. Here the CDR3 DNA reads TGTGCCAGCAGCCACTACTGGACAGGGAATCAGCCCCAGCATTTT.

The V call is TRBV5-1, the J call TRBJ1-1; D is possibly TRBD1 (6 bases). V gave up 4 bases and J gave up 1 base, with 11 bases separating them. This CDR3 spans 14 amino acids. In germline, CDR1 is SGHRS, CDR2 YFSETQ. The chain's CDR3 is CASSITRGNTEAFF. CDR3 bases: TGCGCCAGCAGCATAACCAGGGGGAACACTGAAGCTTTCTTT.

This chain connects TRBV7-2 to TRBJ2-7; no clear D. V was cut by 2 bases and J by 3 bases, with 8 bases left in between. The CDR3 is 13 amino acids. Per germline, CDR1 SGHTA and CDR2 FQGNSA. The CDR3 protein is CASSLPSLYEQYF. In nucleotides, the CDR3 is TGTGCCAGCAGCTTACCTAGTCTCTACGAGCAGTACTTC.

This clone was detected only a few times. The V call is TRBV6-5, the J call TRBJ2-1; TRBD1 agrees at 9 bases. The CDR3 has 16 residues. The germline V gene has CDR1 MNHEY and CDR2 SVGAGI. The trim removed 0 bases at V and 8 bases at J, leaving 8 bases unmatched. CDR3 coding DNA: TGTGCCAGCAGTTACTCCGCGGGGACAGGGCCGGATGAGCAGTTCTTC. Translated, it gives CASSYSAGTGPDEQFF.

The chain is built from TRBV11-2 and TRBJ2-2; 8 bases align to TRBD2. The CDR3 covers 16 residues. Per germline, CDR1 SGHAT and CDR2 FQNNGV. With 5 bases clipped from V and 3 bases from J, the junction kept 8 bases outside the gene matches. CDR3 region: CASSNRGGSDTGELFF. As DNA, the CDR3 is TGTGCCAGCAGCAACCGCGGGGGGTCAGACACCGGGGAGCTGTTTTTT.

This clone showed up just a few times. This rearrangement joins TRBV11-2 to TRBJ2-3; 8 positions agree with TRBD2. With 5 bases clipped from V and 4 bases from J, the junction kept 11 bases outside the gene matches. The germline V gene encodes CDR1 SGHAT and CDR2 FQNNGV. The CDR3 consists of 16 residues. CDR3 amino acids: CASSHVGGGNSDTQYF. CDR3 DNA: TGTGCCAGCAGCCACGTCGGGGGGGGGAACTCAGATACGCAGTATTTT. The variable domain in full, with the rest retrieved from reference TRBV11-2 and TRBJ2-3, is EAGVAQSPRYKIIEKRQSVAFWCNPISGHATLYWYQQILGQGPKLLIQFQNNGVVDDSQLPKDRFSAERLKGVDSTLKIQPAKLEDSAVYLCASSHVGGGNSDTQYFGPGTRLTVL.

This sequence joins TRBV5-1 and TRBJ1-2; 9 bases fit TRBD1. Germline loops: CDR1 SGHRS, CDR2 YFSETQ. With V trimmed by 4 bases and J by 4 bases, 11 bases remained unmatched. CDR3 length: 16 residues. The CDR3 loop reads CASSPQQGALGYGYTF. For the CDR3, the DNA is TGCGCCAGCAGCCCCCAACAGGGGGCTTTGGGCTATGGCTACACCTTC.

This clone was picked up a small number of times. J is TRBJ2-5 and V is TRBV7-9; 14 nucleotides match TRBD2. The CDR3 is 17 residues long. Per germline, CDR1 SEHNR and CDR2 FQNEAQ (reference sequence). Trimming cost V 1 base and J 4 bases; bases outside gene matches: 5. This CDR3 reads CASSLGGTSGGGETQYF. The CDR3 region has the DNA TGTGCCAGCAGCTTAGGCGGGACTAGCGGGGGTGGAGAGACCCAGTACTTC.

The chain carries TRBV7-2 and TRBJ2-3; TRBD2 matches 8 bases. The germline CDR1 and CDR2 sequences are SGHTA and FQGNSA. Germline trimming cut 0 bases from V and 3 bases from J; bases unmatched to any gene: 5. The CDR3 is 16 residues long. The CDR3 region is CASSLAFPGGTDTQYF. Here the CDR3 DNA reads TGTGCCAGCAGCTTAGCGTTTCCGGGGGGGACAGATACGCAGTATTTT.

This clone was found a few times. The CDR3 coding sequence is TGTGCCAGCAGCGTAGTAGGGGGCTTCACCGGGGAGCTGTTTTTT. Amino acids: CASSVVGGFTGELFF. This sequence joins TRBV9 and TRBJ2-2; TRBD1 aligns across 7 bases. Germline CDR1 SGDLS, CDR2 YYNGEE. After removal of 0 bases from V and 4 bases from J, the junction contained 3 bases not matched to a gene. The CDR3 loop spans 15 amino acids.

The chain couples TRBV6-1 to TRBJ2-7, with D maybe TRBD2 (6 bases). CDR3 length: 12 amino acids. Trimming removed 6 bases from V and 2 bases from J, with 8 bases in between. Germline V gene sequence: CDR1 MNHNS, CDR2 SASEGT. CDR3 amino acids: CASRRGTYEQYF. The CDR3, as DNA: TGTGCCAGCAGGCGGGGAACCTACGAGCAGTACTTC.

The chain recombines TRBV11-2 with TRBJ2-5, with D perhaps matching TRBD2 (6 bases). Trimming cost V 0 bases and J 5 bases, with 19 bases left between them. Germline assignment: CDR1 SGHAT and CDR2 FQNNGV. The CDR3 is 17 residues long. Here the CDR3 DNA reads TGTGCCAGCAGCTTAGATCTTGGAGGGATGCTTGGGGAGACCCAGTACTTC. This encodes CASSLDLGGMLGETQYF.

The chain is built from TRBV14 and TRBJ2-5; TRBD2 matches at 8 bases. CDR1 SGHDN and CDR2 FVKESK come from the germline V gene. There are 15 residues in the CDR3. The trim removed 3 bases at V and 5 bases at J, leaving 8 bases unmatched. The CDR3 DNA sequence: TGTGCCAGCAGCCATCGGGGGGGCCAGAGGGAGACCCAGTACTTC. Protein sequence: CASSHRGGQRETQYF.

The chain's CDR3 is CASSLEASGGNIQYF. The DNA of the CDR3 is TGCGCCAGCAGCTTGGAGGCTAGCGGGGGGAACATTCAGTACTTC. This chain joins TRBV5-1 and TRBJ2-4, with 11 bases matching TRBD2. Unmatched junction bases numbered 3, after V lost 0 bases and J lost 7 bases. CDR1 is SGHRS and CDR2 is YFSETQ in the germline V gene. CDR3 length: 15 residues.

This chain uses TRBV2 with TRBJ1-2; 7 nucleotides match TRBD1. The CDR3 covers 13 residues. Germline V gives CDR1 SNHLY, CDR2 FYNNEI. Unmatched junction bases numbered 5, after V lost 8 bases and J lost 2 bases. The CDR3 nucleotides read TGTGCCAGCGGGGACAGATGGAACTATGGCTACACCTTC. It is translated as CASGDRWNYGYTF.

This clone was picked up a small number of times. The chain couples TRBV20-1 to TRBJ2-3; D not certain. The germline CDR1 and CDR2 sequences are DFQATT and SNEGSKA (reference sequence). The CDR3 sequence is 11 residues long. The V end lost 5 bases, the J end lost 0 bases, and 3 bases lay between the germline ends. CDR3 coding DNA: TGCAGTGCTCAGAGCACAGATACGCAGTATTTT. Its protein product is CSAQSTDTQYF.

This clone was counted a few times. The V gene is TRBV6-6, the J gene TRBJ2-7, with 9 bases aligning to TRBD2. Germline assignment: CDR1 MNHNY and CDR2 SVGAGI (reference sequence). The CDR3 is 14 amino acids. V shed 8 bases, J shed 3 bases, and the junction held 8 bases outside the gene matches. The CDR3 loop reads CASRWRGGFYEQYF. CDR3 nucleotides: TGTGCCAGCCGTTGGCGGGGGGGCTTCTACGAGCAGTACTTC.

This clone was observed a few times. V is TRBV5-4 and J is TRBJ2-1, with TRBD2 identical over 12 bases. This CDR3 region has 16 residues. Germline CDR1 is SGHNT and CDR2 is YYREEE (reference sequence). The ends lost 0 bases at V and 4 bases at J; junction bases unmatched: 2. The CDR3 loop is CASSLGLAGEYNEQFF. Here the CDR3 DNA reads TGTGCCAGCAGCTTGGGACTAGCGGGGGAGTACAATGAGCAGTTCTTC.

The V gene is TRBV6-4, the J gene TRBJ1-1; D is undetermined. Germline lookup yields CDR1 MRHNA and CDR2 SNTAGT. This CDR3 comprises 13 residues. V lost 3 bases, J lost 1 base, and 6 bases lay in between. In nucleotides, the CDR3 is TGTGCCAGCAGTGAAGCTCCGAACACTGAAGCTTTCTTT. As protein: CASSEAPNTEAFF.